The clone carrying this T cell receptor (beta chain) was observed a handful of times. The sample comes from a study of T cell changes during pregnancy in multiple sclerosis. Using immunoSEQ multiplex PCR, the repertoire was profiled, and TCRdb retains in-frame clones only, with some absent. The repertoire holds some 53,000 clones, with roughly 92% as singletons. The CDR3 loop spans 14 amino acids. Germline V CDR1 and CDR2: SGHTS, YDEGEE. Trimming removed 5 bases from V and 8 bases from J; junction bases left unmatched: 2. The receptor was derived from a female donor with multiple sclerosis, enrolled in a pregnancy study. The sequenced sample was CD4+ T cells from peripheral blood mononuclear cells, obtained in the third trimester of pregnancy. This sequence joins TRBV5-8 and TRBJ2-1, with TRBD2 matching 15 bases. The CDR3 nucleotides are TGTGCCAGCAGGGGACTAGCGGGGGGATATGAGCAGTTCTTC. Translating gives CASRGLAGGYEQFF.